These 18 T cell receptor beta chains share one sample of origin, sequenced in a study of tumor-infiltrating lymphocytes in primary liver carcinoma. Extraction also yielded germline DNA, while blood RNA was obtained from unsorted whole blood. Reverse transcription of around 500 ng total RNA with a constant-region primer produced TCR beta cDNA. Three nested multiplex PCR rounds of slightly modified ARM-PCR generated TCR beta libraries. The first two PCR rounds used TRBV1-TRBV30 primers with a Cbeta primer, nine to eleven cycles each. TCRdb redid the calling of the multiplex PCR reads with MiXCR, one entry per CDR3 protein. This sample has about 300,000 distinct CDR3 sequences, with 65% found just once. The sample taken for sequencing was peripheral blood. All receptors come from a man aged 35 to 55 with primary liver carcinoma and hepatitis B virus infection.

The V call is TRBV28, the J call TRBJ2-7, with D maybe TRBD1 (7 bases). Germline V gives CDR1 MDHEN, CDR2 SYDVKM. V was cut by 5 bases and J by 0 bases, with 11 bases left in between. The CDR3 extends over 14 amino acids. Written as DNA, the CDR3 is TGTGCCAGCAGTGGAGGGGGCGGCTCCTACGAGCAGTACTTC. It encodes CASSGGGGSYEQYF. The full variable domain, in which reference TRBV28 and TRBJ2-7 provide the parts outside the CDR3, is DVKVTQSSRYLVKRTGEKVFLECVQDMDHENMFWYRQDPGLGLRLIYFSYDVKMKEKGDIPEGYSVSREKKERFSLILESASTNQTSMYLCASSGGGGSYEQYFGPGTRLTVT.

Note on this clonotype: Sequence at one end of the junction differs from germline and may be a read error. The genes are TRBV5-5 and TRBJ2-5, with unresolved D. The CDR3 contains 17 residues. The germline gives CDR1 SGHKS, CDR2 YYEKEE (reference sequence). Here the CDR3 reads CPSSHGVTSLYQETQYF. The DNA of the CDR3 is TGTCCCAGCAGCCATGGGGTGACAAGCCTGTACCAAGAGACCCAGTACTTC.

On this clonotype: One junction end does not reproduce the germline sequence, and a read error may be involved. This chain joins TRBV11-1 and TRBJ2-7; perhaps TRBD1 as D (6 bases). In germline, CDR1 is SGHAT, CDR2 FQDESV (reference sequence). The CDR3 has 12 residues. The CDR3 spells CASSLKQGDQYF. CDR3 DNA sequence: TGTGCCAGCAGCCTCAAACAGGGCGACCAGTACTTT.

This clonotype was observed at least ten times. The chain combines TRBV12-3 or TRBV12-4 with TRBJ1-2, with 8 bases that match TRBD1. The length of the CDR3 is 12 residues. J gave up 8 bases and V 5 bases, and 4 bases lay outside the gene matches. CDR3 DNA: TGTGCCAGCAGTCCGACAGGGGTCGGCTACACCTTC. Amino acids: CASSPTGVGYTF.

Concerning this clonotype: One base away lies a much larger clone, so this may be a sequencing read error. V and J are TRBV29-1 and TRBJ1-1; a weak D match, TRBD1 (5 bases). The germline V and J ends were trimmed by 4 bases and 3 bases, with 12 bases remaining between them. The CDR3 length is 13 residues. The germline V gene has CDR1 SQVTM and CDR2 ANQGSEA. As DNA, the CDR3 is TGCAGCGTTGTGGGACGACAGTACACTGAAGCTTTCTTT. Protein product: CSVVGRQYTEAFF.

The CDR3 bases are TGTGCCAGCAGCTTGGGGGGGGGGGGCATTTCACCCCTCCACTTT. Translated: CASSLGGGGISPLHF. This sequence joins TRBV7-8 and TRBJ1-6; the D gene is possibly TRBD1 (6 bases). V lost 3 bases to trimming and J lost 9 bases, with 15 bases between them. The germline CDR1 and CDR2 sequences are SGHVS and FQNEAQ. This CDR3 comprises 15 residues.

This clonotype occurred many times. This rearrangement joins TRBV12-3 or TRBV12-4 to TRBJ1-1, with 7 bases aligning to TRBD1. The CDR3 spans 16 residues. The ends lost 5 bases at V and 1 base at J; junction bases unmatched: 10. CDR3 amino acids: CASSPLGGGWNTEAFF. The DNA of the CDR3 is TGTGCCAGCAGTCCCCTAGGGGGCGGGTGGAACACTGAAGCTTTCTTT.

This clonotype was recorded only once. This could be a read error, since a much larger clone is one nucleotide away. V and J are TRBV4-2 and TRBJ2-1, with TRBD1 identical over 12 bases. Per the germline V gene, CDR1 is LGHNA and CDR2 is YNFKEQ. CDR3 length: 16 residues. In DNA form, the CDR3 reads TGTACCAGCAGCCAAGATTCGGGACAGGGGGCAAATGAGCAGTTCTTC. Amino acid sequence: CTSSQDSGQGANEQFF.

A word on this clonotype: The CDR3 does not close with the conserved phenylalanine or tryptophan, likely indicating a read error. The CDR3 region is CASRTRDRGNNEQFL. The CDR3 bases are TGTGCCAGCAGGACTCGGGACAGGGGTAACAATGAGCAGTTCCTC. V gene TRBV12-3 or TRBV12-4 combines with J gene TRBJ2-1, with TRBD1 matching 10 bases. The CDR3 contains 15 residues. After removal of 6 bases from V and 5 bases from J, the junction contained 7 bases not matched to a gene.

This clonotype has just one count. At one end, the junction sequence differs from germline, possibly due to a read error. The chain carries TRBV29-1 and TRBJ1-2; 8 bases match TRBD1. Germline V gene lookup returns CDR1 SQVTM and CDR2 ANQGSEA. There are 12 residues in the CDR3. CDR3 bases: TGCAGAGTTGATCGACAGGGGCATCGCTACACCTTC. This codes for CRVDRQGHRYTF.

A remark on this clonotype: Given a much more abundant clone one base away, this may be a read error. The V call is TRBV10-3, the J call TRBJ2-1, with a weak D call TRBD1 (7 bases). Trimming cost V 10 bases and J 0 bases, with 25 bases left between them. The CDR3 covers 18 residues. CDR1 is ENHRY, CDR2 SYGVKD, per germline. CDR3 amino acids: CATVPPGQAGNSYNEQFF. CDR3 coding DNA: TGTGCCACCGTCCCCCCCGGACAGGCGGGAAACTCCTACAATGAGCAGTTCTTC.

Note on this clonotype: A much more abundant neighbour one base away suggests this may be a read error. V and J are TRBV5-4 and TRBJ2-3, with 8 nucleotides matching TRBD2. In germline, CDR1 is SGHNT, CDR2 YYREEE (reference sequence). There are 16 residues in the CDR3. Written as DNA, the CDR3 is TGTGCCAGCAGCTTGTTCCGGGGGGGAGGCACAAATACGCAGTATTTT. Translated, it gives CASSLFRGGGTNTQYF.

There are a few counts of this clonotype. J is TRBJ1-5 and V is TRBV6-1; D gene ambiguous. CDR1 and CDR2 from the germline V gene are MNHNS and SASEGT. This CDR3 contains 14 residues. Trimming removed 10 bases from V and 5 bases from J, with 18 bases in between. In DNA form, the CDR3 reads TGTGCCACCATCGAAGGAGGGAGGTATCAGCCCCAGCATTTT. This gives the protein CATIEGGRYQPQHF.

This CDR3 is CASSRTGIRPQHF. For the CDR3, the DNA is TGTGCCAGCAGCCGTACAGGGATTCGGCCCCAGCATTTT. The V call is TRBV6-5, the J call TRBJ1-5; perhaps TRBD1 as D (6 bases). Germline loops: CDR1 MNHEY, CDR2 SVGAGI. The CDR3 length is 13 residues. The V gene lost 6 bases and the J gene lost 9 bases, with 15 bases spanning the gap.

Regarding this clonotype: A junction end diverges from the germline sequence, so it may reflect a read error. This chain uses TRBV6-2 or TRBV6-3 with TRBJ2-4; possibly TRBD1 or TRBD2 for D (5 bases each). The CDR3 runs 13 residues. From germline, CDR1 is MNHEY and CDR2 SVGEGT. CDR3 amino acids: CATYRMGDYIKYF. For the CDR3, the DNA is TGTGCCACCTACAGGATGGGGGATTACATTAAGTACTTC.

This clonotype was counted only a few times. The chain recombines TRBV6-2 or TRBV6-3 with TRBJ1-5; D is ambiguous. The CDR3 runs to 11 residues. CDR1 is MNHEY, CDR2 SVGEGT, per germline. The V gene lost 6 bases and the J gene lost 11 bases, with 11 bases spanning the gap. CDR3 amino acids: CASSSRWAQHF. DNA for the CDR3: TGTGCCAGCAGCTCGAGGTGGGCCCAGCATTTT.

The chain employs TRBV28 and TRBJ2-3; D ambiguous. V was cut by 3 bases and J by 4 bases, with 14 bases left in between. CDR1 and CDR2 (germline): MDHEN, SYDVKM. CDR3 length equals 15 residues. In DNA, the CDR3 is TGTGCCAGCAGTTTGCGGAACACCGTGGCAGATACGCAGTATTTT. It translates to CASSLRNTVADTQYF. Using reference TRBV28 and TRBJ2-3 for the parts outside the CDR3, the full variable domain is DVKVTQSSRYLVKRTGEKVFLECVQDMDHENMFWYRQDPGLGLRLIYFSYDVKMKEKGDIPEGYSVSREKKERFSLILESASTNQTSMYLCASSLRNTVADTQYFGPGTRLTVL.

As to this clonotype: The CDR3 does not close with the conserved phenylalanine or tryptophan, likely indicating a read error. The chain joins TRBV29-1 to TRBJ2-2; D is possibly TRBD2 (6 bases). Germline CDR1 reads SQVTM; CDR2 reads ANQGSEA. This CDR3 spans 12 amino acids. CDR3 loop: CSVEGSTGGLFY. The CDR3 bases are TGCAGCGTTGAAGGCAGCACCGGGGGGCTGTTTTAT.